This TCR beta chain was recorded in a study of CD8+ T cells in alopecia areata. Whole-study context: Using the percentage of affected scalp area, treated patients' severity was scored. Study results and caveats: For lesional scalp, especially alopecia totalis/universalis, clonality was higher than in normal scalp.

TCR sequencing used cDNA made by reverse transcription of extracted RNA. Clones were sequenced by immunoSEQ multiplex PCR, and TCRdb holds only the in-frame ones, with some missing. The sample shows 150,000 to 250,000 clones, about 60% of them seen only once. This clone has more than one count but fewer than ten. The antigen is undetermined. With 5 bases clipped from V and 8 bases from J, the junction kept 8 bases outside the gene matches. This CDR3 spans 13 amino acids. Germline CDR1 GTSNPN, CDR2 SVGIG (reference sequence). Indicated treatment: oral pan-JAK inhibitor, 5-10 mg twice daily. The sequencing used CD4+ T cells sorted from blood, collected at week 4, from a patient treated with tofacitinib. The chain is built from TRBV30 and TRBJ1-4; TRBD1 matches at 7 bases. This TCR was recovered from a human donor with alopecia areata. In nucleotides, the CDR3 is TGTGCCTGGGGAAGCCAGGGGGGAGAAAAACTGTTTTTT. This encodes CAWGSQGGEKLFF. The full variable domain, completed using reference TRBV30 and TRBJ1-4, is SQTIHQWPATLVQPVGSPLSLECTVEGTSNPNLYWYRQAAGRGLQLLFYSVGIGQISSEVPQNLSASRPQDRQFILSSKKLLLSDSGFYLCAWGSQGGEKLFFGSGTQLSVL.